This paragraph covers one T cell receptor (beta chain) sequence. Antigen unknown. The CDR3 has 18 residues. This entry belongs to a study of cytomegalovirus exposure and HLA in healthy donors. Study-wide points: Clusters of TCRs from the first cohort tended to co-occur in the 120 validation repertoires (as a later analysis found).

The study drew the donors from its approximately 110-subject validation cohort, separate from the approximately 670-subject first cohort. Method: immunoSEQ multiplex PCR; TCRdb's copy keeps in-frame clones and lacks some. The data contain approximately 160,000 clones, roughly 86% of them singletons. Sample: PBMCs. This chain links TRBV21-1 with TRBJ2-1; whether TRBD2, the table's D call, matches the DNA was not checked. TRBV21-1 is designated a pseudogene. The origin of this receptor is a man between 18 and 35 years old in good health and CMV-seropositive. The CDR3 protein is CASSKAPAGLPRGNEQFF. The CDR3 nucleotides read TGTGCCAGCAGCAAAGCGCCAGCAGGTCTTCCTCGGGGAAATGAGCAGTTCTTC.